The 13 T cell receptor beta chains in this list originate from one sample, sequenced in a study of T cells expressing NK-cell markers. TCRdb re-called the 5' RACE reads and catalogs CDR3 proteins one per entry, DNA excluded. There are 400,000 to 500,000 distinct CDR3 sequences in the sample, with 6% to 9.5% held by the top ten. What was sequenced was blood T cells: a sorted CD56 or NKG2C T cell subset, CD4+ or CD8+ T cells, or bulk PBMC T cells (not recorded which). The receptors were sampled from a woman between 18 and 70 years old in good health.

The V call is TRBV7-2, the J call TRBJ1-2. Germline assignment: CDR1 SGHTA and CDR2 FQGNSA. The CDR3 is 12 residues long. The CDR3 spells CASSLPGPTNTF.

The chain combines TRBV29-1 with TRBJ1-2. There are 13 residues in the CDR3. Germline values: CDR1 SQVTM, CDR2 ANQGSEA. The chain's CDR3 is CSVERDSNYGYTF.

The chain employs TRBV11-2 and TRBJ2-7. CDR1 is SGHAT, CDR2 FQNNGV, per germline. The CDR3 is 13 amino acids. Here the CDR3 reads CASRGFSSYEQYF.

The rearrangement links TRBV5-1 to TRBJ1-5. The CDR3 is 16 residues long. Per the germline V gene, CDR1 is SGHRS and CDR2 is YFSETQ. The CDR3 here is CASSLGNPESSQPQHF.

The V and J genes are TRBV6-5 and TRBJ2-1; the D call from TCRdb, TRBD2, cannot be confirmed without DNA. In germline, CDR1 is MNHEY, CDR2 SVGAGI. This CDR3 has 16 amino acids. The CDR3 region is CASSSGTSGSYNEQFF.

V gene TRBV7-2 combines with J gene TRBJ1-5; TCRdb's D call of TRBD1 is untestable without DNA. CDR1 and CDR2 from the germline V gene are SGHTA and FQGNSA. This CDR3 contains 16 residues. The CDR3 region is CASSLDGGKGNQPQHF.

The chain links TRBV5-6 to TRBJ2-1; with no DNA, the TCRdb D assignment of TRBD2 cannot be verified. The CDR3 extends over 14 amino acids. CDR1 and CDR2 from the germline V gene are SGHDT and YYEEEE. The CDR3 protein is CASSHTSLVDEQFF.

The V and J genes are TRBV7-2 and TRBJ1-5; the D call from TCRdb, TRBD1, cannot be confirmed without DNA. Germline lookup yields CDR1 SGHTA and CDR2 FQGNSA. The CDR3 runs to 14 residues. The CDR3 loop reads CASSTTGLNQPQHF.

The V gene is TRBV14, the J gene TRBJ2-6. The CDR3 length is 17 residues. Germline-derived CDR1 and CDR2 are SGHDN and FVKESK. CDR3 sequence: CASRPFMQLGGANVLTF.

The chain is built from TRBV20-1 and TRBJ1-5. CDR1 is DFQATT and CDR2 is SNEGSKA in the germline V gene (reference sequence). The CDR3 has 15 amino acids. The CDR3: CSARTAGGENQPQHF.

The genes are TRBV12-3 or TRBV12-4 and TRBJ2-5; TCRdb returns TRBD2, unconfirmable since there is no DNA. CDR3 length: 17 amino acids. CDR3 residues: CASSLLRLAGEGETQYF.

J is TRBJ1-2 and V is TRBV12-3 or TRBV12-4. The CDR3 runs 14 residues. CDR3 loop: CASSPLPGLYGYTF.

The chain links TRBV29-1 to TRBJ2-1. The CDR3 is made up of 14 amino acids. The germline gives CDR1 SQVTM, CDR2 ANQGSEA. The CDR3 loop is CSVEGADDYNEQFF.